The clone carrying this T cell receptor beta chain was observed a handful of times. Its antigen remains unidentified. A sample-barcoded 5' primer and a J-beta primer mix were used in a second PCR of about 6 to 12 cycles. A template-switch adaptor that had 12 random nucleotides put a tag on each cDNA molecule. One entry per CDR3 protein results from TCRdb running MiXCR on the 5' RACE reads. The table shows 1,500,000 or so distinct CDR3 sequences, with about 45% occurring only once. This entry is derived from a study of blood T cells in healthy people across ages. Study findings and constraints: TCR beta diversity tracked closely with naive T cell percentage. Diversity figures derived from one million T cells were judged to underestimate the true value.

Sequencing used blood. The TCR originated in a woman under 30 in good health.

CDR3 coding DNA: TGTGCCAGCATGTCGGGACTAGCGGGTTTCAATGAGCAGTTCTTC. It encodes CASMSGLAGFNEQFF. The chain recombines TRBV6-1 with TRBJ2-1; 12 positions agree with TRBD2. From germline, CDR1 is MNHNS and CDR2 SASEGT. The CDR3 has 15 residues. The V gene end was trimmed by 7 bases and the J gene end by 6 bases; junction bases not matched to a gene: 7.